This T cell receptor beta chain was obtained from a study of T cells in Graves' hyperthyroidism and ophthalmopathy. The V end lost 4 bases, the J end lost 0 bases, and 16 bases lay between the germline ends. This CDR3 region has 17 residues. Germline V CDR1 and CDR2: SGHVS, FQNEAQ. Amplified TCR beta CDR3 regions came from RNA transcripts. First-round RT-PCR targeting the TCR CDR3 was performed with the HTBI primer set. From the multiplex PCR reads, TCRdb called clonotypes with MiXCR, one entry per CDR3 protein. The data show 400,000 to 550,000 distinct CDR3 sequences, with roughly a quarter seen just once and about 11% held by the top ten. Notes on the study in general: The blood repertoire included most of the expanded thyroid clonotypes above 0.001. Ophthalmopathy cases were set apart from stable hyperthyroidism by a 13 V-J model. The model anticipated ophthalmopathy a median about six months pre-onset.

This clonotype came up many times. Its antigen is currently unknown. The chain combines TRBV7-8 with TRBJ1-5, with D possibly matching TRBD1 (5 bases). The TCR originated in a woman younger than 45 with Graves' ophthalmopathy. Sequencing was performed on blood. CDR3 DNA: TGTGCCAGCAGCTCCCGACAGCGATATGATAGCAATCAGCCCCAGCATTTT. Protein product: CASSSRQRYDSNQPQHF.